Listed below are T cell receptor beta chains from one sample, sequenced in a study of T cell responses to AZD1222 COVID-19 vaccine. Method: immunoSEQ multiplex PCR; TCRdb's copy keeps in-frame clones and lacks some. Among approximately 65,000 clones listed, around three quarters were seen once. This specimen consisted of peripheral blood, obtained on day 0 of AZD1222 vaccination. The receptors were sampled from an adult in good health. CDR3s include the opening cysteine and the closing phenylalanine or tryptophan. The D gene is left open where the match is weak. Not all rows give a size; the values are once, few, many and, for expanded clones, a class.

D,size,J,V,CDR3,DNA
TRBD1,-,TRBJ1-2,TRBV20-1,CSATGDHGYTF,TGCAGTGCGACAGGGGATCACGGCTACACCTTC
TRBD1,-,TRBJ1-4,TRBV29-1,CSVEDRGSSEKLFF,TGCAGCGTAGAAGACAGGGGGTCCTCTGAAAAACTGTTTTTT
-,-,TRBJ1-1,TRBV29-1,CSALTGGDTEAFF,TGCAGCGCCCTCACGGGAGGGGACACTGAAGCTTTCTTT
-,-,TRBJ2-7,TRBV10-3,CAISRTVYEQYF,TGTGCCATCAGCCGGACAGTTTACGAGCAGTACTTC
-,-,TRBJ1-1,TRBV7-9,CASSLTGGRGNTEAFF,TGTGCCAGCAGCCTCACCGGGGGGCGAGGGAACACTGAAGCTTTCTTT
-,-,TRBJ2-5,TRBV7-3,CASSSARGETQYF,TGTGCCAGCAGCTCCGCTAGGGGGGAGACCCAGTACTTC
-,once,TRBJ2-1,TRBV7-7,CASSPLIRAYNEQFF,TGTGCTAGCAGCCCTTTAATTCGCGCCTACAATGAGCAGTTCTTC
-,-,TRBJ1-1,TRBV2,CATGRNTEAFF,TGTGCCACAGGACGGAACACTGAAGCTTTCTTT
-,-,TRBJ2-1,TRBV29-1,CSVEPGFGNEQFF,TGCAGCGTTGAACCTGGGTTTGGCAATGAGCAGTTCTTC
-,-,TRBJ2-2,TRBV5-5,CASSLQFANTGELFF,TGTGCCAGCAGCTTGCAGTTCGCGAACACCGGGGAGCTGTTTTTT
TRBD1,-,TRBJ1-2,TRBV6-5,CASSTGTEDGYTF,TGTGCCAGCAGTACCGGGACAGAGGATGGCTACACCTTC
-,-,TRBJ2-1,TRBV7-2,CASSLDWSSYNEQFF,TGTGCCAGCAGTCTCGACTGGAGCTCCTACAATGAGCAGTTCTTC
-,-,TRBJ1-6,TRBV6-2/TRBV6-3,CASSRDSSYNSPLHF,TGTGCCAGCAGTAGAGACAGCTCCTATAATTCACCCCTCCACTTT
-,-,TRBJ1-5,TRBV6-2/TRBV6-3,CASSYSRGGNQPQHF,TGTGCCAGCAGTTACTCAAGGGGTGGTAATCAGCCCCAGCATTTT
-,few,TRBJ2-7,TRBV27,CASSFSSNSYEQYF,TGTGCCAGCAGTTTCAGCAGTAACTCCTACGAGCAGTACTTC
TRBD1,-,TRBJ2-7,TRBV9,CASSLTAGQGADEQYF,TGTGCCAGCAGCTTGACAGCGGGACAGGGGGCAGACGAGCAGTACTTC
-,-,TRBJ1-1,TRBV3-1/TRBV3-2,CASSLGVGVGFAEAFF,TGTGCCAGCAGCCTTGGTGTGGGAGTCGGATTTGCTGAAGCTTTCTTT
-,-,TRBJ1-4,TRBV18,CASSGADSSEKLFF,TGTGCCAGCTCCGGAGCTGATAGTAGTGAAAAACTGTTTTTT
-,-,TRBJ2-2,TRBV6-5,CASSYSGSPGELFF,TGTGCCAGCAGTTACAGCGGCTCGCCCGGGGAGCTGTTTTTT
TRBD2,-,TRBJ2-3,TRBV24-1,CATSVAGGTDTQYF,TGTGCCACCAGTGTTGCGGGGGGCACAGATACGCAGTATTTT
-,-,TRBJ1-2,TRBV29-1,CSVLYYGYTF,TGCAGCGTACTATACTATGGCTACACCTTC
-,-,TRBJ2-7,TRBV3-1/TRBV3-2,CASSQEGSYEQYF,TGTGCCAGCAGCCAGGAGGGATCCTACGAGCAGTACTTC
-,-,TRBJ1-2,TRBV4-2,CASSHRPGAEILYGYTF,TGTGCCAGCAGCCATCGACCCGGGGCAGAAATCCTCTATGGCTACACCTTC
TRBD1,-,TRBJ2-3,TRBV7-9,CASSNRQGPTQYF,TGTGCCAGCAGCAACCGACAGGGGCCTACGCAGTATTTT
TRBD1,few,TRBJ1-1,TRBV7-3,CASSPQGADTEAFF,TGTGCCAGCAGCCCTCAGGGGGCGGACACTGAAGCTTTCTTT
-,once,TRBJ1-2,TRBV12-3/TRBV12-4,CASSFSNYGYTF,TGTGCCAGCAGTTTTTCCAACTATGGCTACACCTTC
TRBD2,-,TRBJ2-2,TRBV6-5,CASSSRGGDTGELFF,TGTGCCAGCAGTTCCCGGGGGGGGGACACCGGGGAGCTGTTTTTT
-,-,TRBJ1-1,TRBV5-1,CASSLGQRGTEAFF,TGCGCCAGCAGCTTGGGGCAGAGGGGAACTGAAGCTTTCTTT
-,-,TRBJ2-7,TRBV2,CAGGAFSREQYF,TGTGCCGGGGGGGCCTTCAGCCGCGAGCAGTACTTC
-,-,TRBJ2-7,TRBV2,CASGQGRGEQYF,TGTGCCAGCGGTCAGGGGCGGGGAGAGCAGTACTTC
-,-,TRBJ2-1,TRBV4-2,CASSQAGAEQFF,TGTGCCAGCAGCCAAGCGGGGGCGGAGCAGTTCTTC
TRBD1,once,TRBJ1-6,TRBV2,CASSPGTGKNSPLHF,TGTGCCAGCAGTCCCGGGACAGGGAAGAATTCACCCCTCCACTTT
TRBD1,-,TRBJ1-4,TRBV4-1,CASSQVRPGQGVEKLFF,TGCGCCAGCAGCCAAGTGAGACCGGGACAGGGGGTTGAAAAACTGTTTTTT
-,-,TRBJ1-2,TRBV28,CASSLKAGSTNYGYTF,TGTGCCAGCAGTTTAAAGGCTGGCAGCACTAACTATGGCTACACCTTC
-,-,TRBJ2-7,TRBV5-1,CASSLVGDEQYF,TGCGCCAGCAGCTTGGTAGGGGACGAGCAGTACTTC
-,-,TRBJ1-4,TRBV5-1,CASRGGNEKLFF,TGCGCCAGCCGAGGAGGGAATGAAAAACTGTTTTTT
TRBD1,-,TRBJ2-1,TRBV19,CASSPRTGVYNEQFF,TGTGCCAGTAGTCCCCGGACAGGGGTGTACAATGAGCAGTTCTTC
TRBD2,few,TRBJ2-1,TRBV6-5,CASSHTGGSYNEQFF,TGTGCCAGCAGCCATACGGGGGGCTCCTACAATGAGCAGTTCTTC
TRBD1,-,TRBJ1-3,TRBV6-5,CASSLMTGGGNTIYF,TGTGCCAGCAGCCTTATGACAGGGGGTGGAAACACCATATATTTT
-,-,TRBJ2-7,TRBV28,CASSPGQPYEQYF,TGTGCCAGCAGTCCCGGGCAGCCCTACGAGCAGTACTTC
-,-,TRBJ2-7,TRBV2,CASNAGSRNEQYF,TGTGCCAGCAACGCAGGGAGTCGGAACGAGCAGTACTTC
TRBD2,-,TRBJ2-7,TRBV9,CASSVVAGESYEQYF,TGTGCCAGCAGCGTAGTTGCGGGGGAGTCCTACGAGCAGTACTTC
-,-,TRBJ2-2,TRBV5-1,CASSLVWDAGELFF,TGCGCCAGCAGCTTGGTGTGGGACGCCGGGGAGCTGTTTTTT
-,-,TRBJ2-7,TRBV24-1,CATSDPRQGSYEQYF,TGTGCCACCAGTGATCCCCGGCAGGGTTCCTACGAGCAGTACTTC
-,-,TRBJ1-5,TRBV19,CASSPGTFQPQHF,TGTGCCAGTAGCCCAGGGACATTTCAGCCCCAGCATTTT
-,-,TRBJ2-5,TRBV19,CASSRQGGETQYF,TGTGCCAGTAGTAGACAGGGAGGGGAGACCCAGTACTTC
-,-,TRBJ2-5,TRBV18,CASSPGHSVQETQYF,TGTGCCAGCTCACCGGGACATTCGGTTCAAGAGACCCAGTACTTC
TRBD1,once,TRBJ1-5,TRBV9,CASSADRGEGNQPQHF,TGTGCCAGCAGCGCTGACAGGGGCGAAGGCAATCAGCCCCAGCATTTT
TRBD1,-,TRBJ2-6,TRBV5-4,CASSLDRGVTGANVLTF,TGTGCCAGCAGCTTGGACAGGGGTGTTACGGGGGCCAACGTCCTGACTTTC
TRBD2,-,TRBJ2-1,TRBV24-1,CATSESGGLNNEQFF,TGTGCCACCAGTGAAAGCGGGGGGCTGAACAATGAGCAGTTCTTC
-,-,TRBJ1-1,TRBV27,CASSPAGLTLNTEAFF,TGTGCCAGCAGCCCGGCGGGACTTACACTTAACACTGAAGCTTTCTTT
-,-,TRBJ1-2,TRBV19,CASARQEYGYTF,TGTGCCAGTGCCCGACAGGAGTATGGCTACACCTTC
TRBD1,-,TRBJ2-7,TRBV19,CASTIGTGSSEQYF,TGTGCCAGTACTATCGGGACAGGGAGTAGTGAGCAGTACTTC
-,-,TRBJ2-7,TRBV6-2/TRBV6-3,CASSYSRDLYEQYF,TGTGCCAGCAGTTACTCGCGAGACCTCTACGAGCAGTACTTC
-,-,TRBJ1-1,TRBV11-3,CASSQTGFSEAFF,TGTGCCAGCAGCCAAACAGGCTTCAGTGAAGCTTTCTTT